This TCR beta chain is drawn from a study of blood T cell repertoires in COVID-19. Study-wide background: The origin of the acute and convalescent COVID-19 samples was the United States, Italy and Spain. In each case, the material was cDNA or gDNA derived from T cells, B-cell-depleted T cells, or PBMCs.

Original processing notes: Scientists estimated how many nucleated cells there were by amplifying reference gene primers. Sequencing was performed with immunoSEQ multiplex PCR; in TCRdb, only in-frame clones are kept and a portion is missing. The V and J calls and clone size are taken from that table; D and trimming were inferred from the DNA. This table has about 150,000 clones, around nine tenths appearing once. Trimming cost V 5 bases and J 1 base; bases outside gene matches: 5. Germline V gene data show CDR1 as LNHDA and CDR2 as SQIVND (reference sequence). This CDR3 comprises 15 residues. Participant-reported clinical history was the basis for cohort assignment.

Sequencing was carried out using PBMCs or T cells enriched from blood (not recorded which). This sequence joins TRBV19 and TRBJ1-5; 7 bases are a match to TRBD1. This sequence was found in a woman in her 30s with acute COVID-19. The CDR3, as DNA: TGTGCCAGTAGTGACCAGGGACAGAGCAATCAGCCCCAGCATTTT. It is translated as CASSDQGQSNQPQHF.